These 20 T cell receptor beta chains came from one sample sequenced in a study of cytomegalovirus exposure and HLA in healthy donors. The PCR contained 60 Vbeta and 13 Jbeta primers. Generated by immunoSEQ multiplex PCR, the TCRdb table keeps only in-frame clones and is missing some. This table holds about 140,000 clones. Sequencing was carried out using PBMCs. The receptors here all came from a woman younger than 30 in good health and CMV-seronegative.

The chain combines TRBV15 with TRBJ2-2; 7 bases align to TRBD2. J was trimmed by 6 bases and V by 0 bases; bases with no gene match: 1. Germline V lookup: CDR1 LNHNV, CDR2 YYDKDF (reference sequence). The CDR3 contains 14 residues. The CDR3 DNA follows: TGTGCCACCAGCAGAGATCGGGAGGCCGGGGAGCTGTTTTTT. It translates to CATSRDREAGELFF.

The chain has TRBV11-2 and TRBJ2-2; D is ambiguous. The CDR3 runs to 13 residues. Germline V lookup: CDR1 SGHAT, CDR2 FQNNGV. Trimming stripped 5 bases from V and 6 bases from J, with 10 bases between. CDR3 protein: CASSMVRAGELFF. In DNA form, the CDR3 reads TGTGCCAGCAGCATGGTCCGGGCCGGGGAGCTGTTTTTT.

V and J are TRBV19 and TRBJ1-5; no definite D call. V was shortened by 3 bases and J by 6 bases, with 15 bases between the two germline ends. The CDR3 extends over 15 amino acids. Germline CDR1 is LNHDA and CDR2 is SQIVND (reference sequence). Here the CDR3 reads CASSISAPAAQPQHF. The CDR3 nucleotides read TGTGCCAGTAGTATCTCGGCCCCGGCGGCTCAGCCCCAGCATTTT.

V and J are TRBV6-1 and TRBJ1-1; 12 nucleotides match TRBD1. The CDR3 is 15 amino acids. The germline V gene has CDR1 MNHNS and CDR2 SASEGT. The junction had 4 bases not matched to a gene; V was cut back by 4 bases and J by 4 bases. The CDR3 DNA is TGTGCCAGCAGTGGCCGGGACAGGGGGCCCACTGAAGCTTTCTTT. It codes for CASSGRDRGPTEAFF.

The CDR3 reads CASSPPGTGYPGELFF. As DNA, the CDR3 is TGTGCCAGCTCACCACCCGGGACAGGGTATCCCGGGGAGCTGTTTTTT. This chain joins TRBV18 and TRBJ2-2, with 9 positions matching TRBD1. The CDR3 has 16 residues. Trimming took 0 bases from V and 6 from J; bases not matched to a gene: 5. Germline V gene sequence: CDR1 KGHSH, CDR2 LQKENI. The full variable domain, with the rest looked up from reference TRBV18 and TRBJ2-2, is NAGVMQNPRHLVRRRGQEARLRCSPMKGHSHVYWYRQLPEEGLKFMVYLQKENIIDESGMPKERFSAEFPKEGPSILRIQQVVRGDSAAYFCASSPPGTGYPGELFFGEGSRLTVL.

The chain has TRBV12-5 and TRBJ2-6, with 7 bases identical to TRBD2. V lost 0 bases and J lost 0; bases outside the gene matches: 11. Germline lookup yields CDR1 LGHNT and CDR2 FRNRAP. The CDR3 has 20 amino acids. In DNA, the CDR3 is TGTGCTAGTGGTTTGGTAGTATGGACGGGAGGAATCTCTGGGGCCAACGTCCTGACTTTC. This encodes CASGLVVWTGGISGANVLTF.

The chain employs TRBV7-6 and TRBJ2-7; D may be TRBD2 (6 bases). The CDR3 spans 15 residues. The germline V and J ends were trimmed by 5 bases and 5 bases, with 19 bases remaining between them. Germline CDR1 is SGHVS and CDR2 is FNYEAQ. The CDR3 coding sequence is TGTGCCAGCAGCAAAACAGCGACTAGTAAGGACGAGCAGTACTTC. Encoded protein: CASSKTATSKDEQYF.

V usage is TRBV7-3 and J usage is TRBJ2-7, with 10 bases matching TRBD2. Germline V lookup: CDR1 SGHTA, CDR2 FQGTGA. CDR3 size: 13 residues. The V and J ends lost 4 bases and 7 bases, in that order; junction bases with no gene match: 4. As DNA, the CDR3 is TGTGCCAGCAGCTCTAGCGGGAGAGAGGAGCAGTACTTC. Amino acid sequence: CASSSSGREEQYF. The full variable domain, in which reference TRBV7-3 and TRBJ2-7 provide the parts outside the CDR3, is GAGVSQTPSNKVTEKGKYVELRCDPISGHTALYWYRQSLGQGPEFLIYFQGTGAADDSGLPNDRFFAVRPEGSVSTLKIQRTERGDSAVYLCASSSSGREEQYFGPGTRLTVT.

The CDR3 spells CASSEGGLSSTDTQYF. CDR3 in DNA: TGTGCCAGCAGCGAGGGGGGACTATCGAGCACAGATACGCAGTATTTT. The chain combines TRBV9 with TRBJ2-3; a weak D match, TRBD2 (7 bases). The length of the CDR3 is 16 residues. With 3 bases removed from V and 0 bases from J, the gap between germline ends came to 14 bases. Germline lookup yields CDR1 SGDLS and CDR2 YYNGEE.

The chain has TRBV5-1 and TRBJ2-3; the match to TRBD2 covers 10 bases. CDR1 is SGHRS and CDR2 is YFSETQ in the germline V gene. The V gene end was trimmed by 5 bases and the J gene end by 4 bases; junction bases not matched to a gene: 10. CDR3 length equals 16 residues. The CDR3 coding sequence is TGCGCCAGCAGGGAGAGATCTAGCGGGAGTGCAGATACGCAGTATTTT. Its translation: CASRERSSGSADTQYF.

This chain connects TRBV7-3 to TRBJ2-6; 16 bases match TRBD2. Germline CDR1 and CDR2: SGHTA and FQGTGA. The CDR3 is made up of 21 amino acids. The V segment lost 3 bases and the J segment 0 bases; nucleotides outside the gene matches: 8. The CDR3 loop reads CASSLTGTSGRARSGANVLTF. CDR3 nucleotide sequence: TGTGCCAGCAGCTTGACTGGGACTAGCGGGAGGGCCCGCTCTGGGGCCAACGTCCTGACTTTC.

The V call is TRBV27, the J call TRBJ2-1; D perhaps matches TRBD2 (6 bases). The CDR3 has 17 residues. The germline V and J ends were trimmed by 0 bases and 4 bases, with 16 bases remaining between them. Germline V gene data show CDR1 as MNHEY and CDR2 as SMNVEV (reference sequence). The CDR3 nucleotides read TGTGCCAGCAGTTTATCCCATAGCGGAGGGATTTACAATGAGCAGTTCTTC. It yields the protein CASSLSHSGGIYNEQFF.

The rearrangement uses TRBV7-9 and TRBJ2-7, with D possibly being TRBD1 (5 bases). CDR1 and CDR2 from the germline V gene are SEHNR and FQNEAQ (reference sequence). V lost 8 bases and J lost 8, with 13 bases in between. The CDR3 consists of 11 residues. CDR3 DNA sequence: TGTGCCAGCGCGGAAGGGGTCAAGCAGTACTTC. This codes for CASAEGVKQYF.

The chain has TRBV27 and TRBJ2-2; possibly TRBD2 for D (6 bases). Trimming took off 3 bases at V and 4 bases at J, with 15 bases between the two ends. The CDR3 is 16 residues long. CDR1 and CDR2 (germline): MNHEY, SMNVEV (reference sequence). In DNA form, the CDR3 reads TGTGCCAGCAGTTTTCTGGCGGGATCTCTCACCGGGGAGCTGTTTTTT. Its protein is CASSFLAGSLTGELFF.

This rearrangement joins TRBV4-1 to TRBJ2-5, with D maybe TRBD1 (6 bases). CDR3 length equals 17 residues. CDR1 and CDR2 from the germline V gene are MGHRA and YSYEKL. V was trimmed by 2 bases and J by 5 bases, leaving 21 bases between them. The CDR3 loop is CASSQKVTGQFGETQYF. CDR3 bases: TGCGCCAGCAGCCAAAAAGTTACGGGACAATTTGGGGAGACCCAGTACTTC.

To note about this clone: This same CDR3 is encoded by further DNA sequences in the sample. V usage is TRBV7-9 and J usage is TRBJ1-2, with TRBD1 matching over 8 bases. The CDR3 has 17 residues. Germline CDR1 and CDR2: SEHNR and FQNEAQ (reference sequence). V dropped 5 bases and J dropped 2; count of bases not matched to a gene: 13. CDR3 nucleotide sequence: TGTGCCAGCAGCATTACCGGACAGGGTTTTGTCAACTATGGCTACACCTTC. Encoded protein: CASSITGQGFVNYGYTF.

This chain links TRBV9 with TRBJ1-1; a weak D match, TRBD1 (5 bases). Per the germline V gene, CDR1 is SGDLS and CDR2 is YYNGEE. The CDR3 loop spans 16 amino acids. V shed 0 bases and J shed 4 bases, with 16 bases lying between them. CDR3: CASSVDIGGWGTEAFF. In DNA form, the CDR3 reads TGTGCCAGCAGCGTAGATATCGGGGGATGGGGCACTGAAGCTTTCTTT.

The chain combines TRBV19 with TRBJ2-7; the D gene is possibly TRBD1 (5 bases). V dropped 1 base and J dropped 3 bases, with 16 bases sitting between them. Looked up from germline, CDR1 is LNHDA and CDR2 is SQIVND (reference sequence). There are 16 residues in the CDR3. The CDR3 nucleotides are TGTGCCAGTAGTATAGCTGGCAGGGTTAACGGCTACGAGCAGTACTTC. This sequence encodes CASSIAGRVNGYEQYF.

The chain couples TRBV19 to TRBJ2-7; D call uncertain. Germline assignment: CDR1 LNHDA and CDR2 SQIVND (reference sequence). CDR3 size: 16 residues. V was shortened by 5 bases and J by 0 bases, with 17 bases between the two germline ends. CDR3 amino acids: CASSSIDNFASYEQYF. The CDR3 coding sequence is TGTGCCAGTAGTTCAATCGACAACTTCGCCTCCTACGAGCAGTACTTC. Supplemented by reference TRBV19 and TRBJ2-7, the full variable domain reads DGGITQSPKYLFRKEGQNVTLSCEQNLNHDAMYWYRQDPGQGLRLIYYSQIVNDFQKGDIAEGYSVSREKKESFPLTVTSAQKNPTAFYLCASSSIDNFASYEQYFGPGTRLTVT.

This chain links TRBV2 with TRBJ1-3; no clear D. The CDR3 totals 12 residues. Germline CDR1 is SNHLY and CDR2 is FYNNEI. Between the trimmed V and J ends, which lost 0 bases and 9 bases, there was a span of 6 bases. The CDR3 protein is CASSEAFPTIYF. CDR3 nucleotides: TGTGCCAGCAGTGAAGCCTTTCCCACCATATATTTT.